The 22 T cell receptor beta chains reported below all come from one sample, sequenced in a study of blood T cells in healthy people across ages. Together with a sample-barcoded 5' primer, a J-beta primer mix was included in a second PCR lasting roughly 6 to 12 cycles. TCRdb called the 5' RACE reads again in MiXCR, with one record for every CDR3 protein. The sample includes 1,100,000 or so distinct CDR3 sequences, less than 50% seen only once; the top ten take approximately 20%. Sequences were obtained from blood. The receptor source for this set is a woman aged 55-70 years in good health.

In its sample, this clonotype was seen once. This chain connects TRBV6-1 to TRBJ2-1, with no clear D. Germline values: CDR1 MNHNS, CDR2 SASEGT. This CDR3 is 16 amino acids long. The V end was cut by 6 bases, the J end by 2 bases, with 17 bases between. The CDR3 DNA reads as TGTGCCAGCAGAAGGATACAGCTTGTGGCCTACAATGAGCAGTTCTTC. Amino acids: CASRRIQLVAYNEQFF.

The sample holds a few counts of this clonotype. The chain joins TRBV7-8 to TRBJ2-3; D call uncertain. V dropped 3 bases and J dropped 3 bases, with 7 bases sitting between them. Germline V gene sequence: CDR1 SGHVS, CDR2 FQNEAQ. CDR3 length: 13 residues. The CDR3 sequence is CASSFDTTDTQYF. The CDR3 DNA reads TGTGCCAGCAGCTTTGATACGACAGATACGCAGTATTTT. Complete variable domain (other parts from reference TRBV7-8 and TRBJ2-3): GAGVSQSPRYKVAKRGQDVALRCDPISGHVSLFWYQQALGQGPEFLTYFQNEAQLDKSGLPSDRFFAERPEGSVSTLKIQRTQQEDSAVYLCASSFDTTDTQYFGPGTRLTVL.

This sequence joins TRBV6-1 and TRBJ2-7; D not certain. The germline gives CDR1 MNHNS, CDR2 SASEGT. CDR3 length equals 15 residues. The V end lost 5 bases, the J end lost 2 bases, and 16 bases lay between the germline ends. CDR3 sequence reads: CASSQAQPSPYEQYF. The DNA for the CDR3 is TGTGCCAGCAGTCAGGCACAGCCCTCACCCTACGAGCAGTACTTC.

This clonotype was seen a handful of times. V and J are TRBV5-1 and TRBJ2-4, with D perhaps TRBD2 (5 bases). The DNA end is more similar to TRBJ2-7, so the J call may be wrong. The germline gives CDR1 SGHRS, CDR2 YFSETQ. The CDR3 runs to 13 residues. CDR3 DNA sequence: TGCGCCAGCAGCCCGAACGGGGTTCGCGAGCAGTACTTC. It encodes CASSPNGVREQYF.

The chain is built from TRBV9 and TRBJ2-2, with 8 bases aligning to TRBD1. The germline V gene encodes CDR1 SGDLS and CDR2 YYNGEE. This CDR3 region has 15 residues. Trimming cost V 4 bases and J 0 bases; bases outside gene matches: 2. CDR3 sequence reads: CASSLDRANTGELFF. For the CDR3, the DNA is TGTGCCAGCAGCCTGGACAGGGCGAACACCGGGGAGCTGTTTTTT.

Points on this clonotype: The germline gene is not matched at one end of the junction; a read error may be the cause. The chain carries TRBV4-1 and TRBJ2-1, with TRBD2 as a possible D gene (6 bases). CDR3 length: 14 residues. Germline loops: CDR1 MGHRA, CDR2 YSYEKL. The CDR3 loop is CVSSRNQGGDEQFF. CDR3 nucleotides: TGCGTCAGCAGCCGCAACCAGGGAGGTGACGAGCAGTTCTTC.

The chain joins TRBV9 to TRBJ2-2; D is uncertain. Trimming stripped 0 bases from V and 7 bases from J, with 7 bases between. The CDR3 sequence is 13 residues long. Germline V gives CDR1 SGDLS, CDR2 YYNGEE. The CDR3 nucleotides read TGTGCCAGCAGCGTAGATGTTAACGGGGAGCTGTTTTTT. It translates to CASSVDVNGELFF.

The V call is TRBV10-3, the J call TRBJ1-4; TRBD1 aligns across 8 bases. This CDR3 region has 13 residues. Germline values: CDR1 ENHRY, CDR2 SYGVKD. Trimming removed 6 bases from V and 8 bases from J; junction bases left unmatched: 5. This chain's CDR3 is CAISQTGEEKLFF. CDR3 DNA sequence: TGTGCCATCAGCCAGACAGGGGAGGAAAAACTGTTTTTT.

This clonotype has only one observation. The V gene is TRBV14, the J gene TRBJ2-3; the match to TRBD2 covers 7 bases. With 9 bases clipped from V and 2 bases from J, the junction kept 5 bases outside the gene matches. There are 13 residues in the CDR3. In germline, CDR1 is SGHDN, CDR2 FVKESK. This CDR3 reads CARRLAVTDTQYF. The CDR3 DNA sequence: TGTGCCAGGAGACTAGCAGTCACAGATACGCAGTATTTT.

J is TRBJ2-5 and V is TRBV5-1; maybe TRBD2 (5 bases). Judging by the DNA end, TRBJ2-7 fits better; the J call may be wrong. Germline CDR1 SGHRS, CDR2 YFSETQ. CDR3 length equals 13 residues. The CDR3, as DNA: TGCGCCAGCAGCGACGTCGGGGCCTACGAGCAGTACTTC. It translates to CASSDVGAYEQYF.

The rearrangement joins TRBV4-1 to TRBJ1-6; D gene uncertain. The ends were cut back, 3 bases at V and 7 bases at J, with 16 bases in the middle. CDR1 is MGHRA and CDR2 is YSYEKL in the germline V gene. This CDR3 is built from 16 residues. The CDR3 DNA is TGCGCCAGCAGCCAGTACGAGGGTAGGGAAAATTCACCCCTCCACTTT. This codes for CASSQYEGRENSPLHF.

This clonotype was recorded once. A much larger clonotype is one base distant, so this may be a read error. The chain has TRBV29-1 and TRBJ2-1, with a possible D match to TRBD1 (6 bases). The CDR3 contains 15 residues. Trimming shortened V by 0 bases and J by 13 bases, and 22 bases separated the two germline ends. The germline V gene has CDR1 SQVTM and CDR2 ANQGSEA. The DNA of the CDR3 is TGCAGCGTTGAAGATCCCCAGGGGCTAATAGAGACCCAGTTCTTC. It codes for CSVEDPQGLIETQFF.

On this clonotype itself: A read error may explain this, as a much larger clone is one base away. The chain joins TRBV20-1 to TRBJ2-5, with D perhaps TRBD2 (6 bases). Germline CDR1 reads DFQATT; CDR2 reads SNEGSKA (reference sequence). This CDR3 region has 14 residues. DNA of the CDR3: TGCAGTGCTAGTGTAGCGGACTCCCAAGAGGCCCAGTACTTC. It is translated as CSASVADSQEAQYF.

CDR3 in DNA: TGTGCCAGCAGCCCACGGGCTAGCGGTACCGCCTACAATGAGCAGTTCTTC. Its protein is CASSPRASGTAYNEQFF. The chain recombines TRBV6-2 or TRBV6-3 with TRBJ2-1, with TRBD2 identical over 7 bases. V gave up 6 bases and J gave up 2 bases; unmatched junction bases: 13. Germline loops: CDR1 MNHEY, CDR2 SVGEGT. This CDR3 is built from 17 residues.

The V call is TRBV6-1, the J call TRBJ2-7; TRBD1 aligns across 8 bases. The J call may be faulty, since TRBJ2-5 better matches the DNA end. The CDR3 is 19 amino acids. CDR1 and CDR2 from the germline V gene are MNHNS and SASEGT. CDR3 sequence reads: CASSEWRTGIQFQEETQYF. The CDR3 DNA reads as TGTGCCAGCAGTGAATGGCGGACAGGGATTCAGTTTCAAGAAGAGACCCAGTACTTC.

This chain joins TRBV6-2 or TRBV6-3 and TRBJ2-5; maybe TRBD1 (7 bases). TRBJ2-7 matches the DNA end more closely, so the J call is doubtful. This CDR3 is 16 amino acids long. From germline, CDR1 is MNHEY and CDR2 SVGEGT. The CDR3 protein is CASMLHGSRGVYEQYF. Here the CDR3 DNA reads TGTGCCAGCATGCTACACGGATCCAGGGGGGTCTACGAGCAGTACTTC.

The V call is TRBV2, the J call TRBJ2-1; possibly TRBD2 for D (6 bases). Germline CDR1 is SNHLY and CDR2 is FYNNEI. The CDR3 loop spans 14 amino acids. V lost 4 bases, J lost 9 bases, and 16 bases lay in between. The CDR3 DNA reads TGTGCCAGCAGTGGGGACTTCGGAAGGCCTGAGCAGTTCTTC. Translation: CASSGDFGRPEQFF.

This clonotype occurred a few times. The rearrangement joins TRBV3-1 to TRBJ2-5; maybe TRBD2 (6 bases). The last part of the DNA fits TRBJ2-7 better; the J call may be wrong. The CDR3 consists of 16 residues. Germline CDR1 reads LGHDT; CDR2 reads YNNKEL (reference sequence). The CDR3 loop is CASSQGHRDLYYEQYF. CDR3 in DNA: TGTGCCAGCAGCCAAGGGCACCGGGACTTATACTACGAGCAGTACTTC.

The chain recombines TRBV28 with TRBJ2-7; possible D gene TRBD2, 5 bases. The CDR3 spans 15 residues. Trimming removed 11 bases at V and 8 bases at J, with 28 bases between. In germline, CDR1 is MDHEN, CDR2 SYDVKM. In DNA form, the CDR3 reads TGTGCCGGCAAAACCTCGACGGGGAGCATGGGAAAGCAGTACTTC. This translates into CAGKTSTGSMGKQYF.

The chain recombines TRBV6-1 with TRBJ2-7; TRBD2 matches at 12 bases. Germline V gene lookup returns CDR1 MNHNS and CDR2 SASEGT. With V trimmed by 8 bases and J by 3 bases, 17 bases remained unmatched. CDR3 length equals 18 residues. CDR3 nucleotides: TGTGCCAGCCGCGATCCGGGGCCGGGACTAGCGGGTATCTACGAGCAGTACTTC. Translation gives CASRDPGPGLAGIYEQYF.

The chain recombines TRBV20-1 with TRBJ2-2, with D unresolved. Trimming took 1 base from V and 4 from J, leaving 4 bases between them. The CDR3 spans 12 residues. Germline CDR1 reads DFQATT; CDR2 reads SNEGSKA (reference sequence). This chain's CDR3 is CSARVRTGELFF. CDR3 nucleotides: TGCAGTGCTAGAGTCCGCACCGGGGAGCTGTTTTTT.

This chain links TRBV20-1 with TRBJ2-1; 8 bases are a match to TRBD2. With V trimmed by 0 bases and J by 4 bases, 8 bases remained unmatched. The CDR3 covers 16 residues. CDR1 DFQATT and CDR2 SNEGSKA come from the germline V gene (reference sequence). The CDR3 loop reads CSARDLLAGSYNEQFF. In DNA form, the CDR3 reads TGCAGTGCTAGAGATCTTCTAGCGGGCTCTTACAATGAGCAGTTCTTC.